This T cell receptor beta chain was obtained from a study of CD8 T cells in ankylosing spondylitis. Study-wide results and caveats: Disease-linked clones were CD8+ and relatively rare in peripheral blood. Among TCR beta sequences, a motif of eight or nine highly homologous variants appeared characteristic of ankylosing spondylitis blood. Previously reported in reactive arthritis synovial fluid and blood were some of the motif variants.

V lost 0 bases and J lost 3, with 8 bases in between. Germline loops: CDR1 DFQATT, CDR2 SNEGSKA (reference sequence). The CDR3 extends over 13 amino acids. About this clonotype itself: Its antigen remains unknown.

Libraries for TCR beta were made by quantitative 5'-RACE with molecular barcodes. From the 5' RACE reads, TCRdb called clonotypes with MiXCR, one entry per CDR3 protein. The data contain about 800,000 distinct CDR3 sequences, over 9.5% of them singletons. The sequence came from a male donor with ankylosing spondylitis. What was sequenced was blood, either unsorted or a sorted T cell fraction (not recorded which). This chain uses TRBV20-1 with TRBJ1-2; D unresolved. The CDR3 DNA follows: TGCAGTGCTAGAGATCGGGTTTACTATGGCTACACCTTC. Protein: CSARDRVYYGYTF.